Each of the 3 T cell receptor beta chains below was sequenced from the same sample in a study of T cell repertoires in cytomegalovirus infection. TCRdb redid the calling of the reads with MiXCR, one entry per CDR3 protein. The sample lists 140,000 to 150,000 distinct CDR3 sequences; approximately 30% were seen once. These receptors' targets are unknown. The sample consisted of CD8+ T cells from cultured PBMCs, taken from culture after CMV antigen stimulation. These receptors all stem from a human donor in good health (CMV status not recorded). Some clones in this sample may be carry-over from other donors' samples.

This clonotype has at least ten counts. This sequence joins TRBV7-6 and TRBJ2-3; TRBD2 matches 9 bases. The CDR3 length is 18 residues. Germline values: CDR1 SGHVS, CDR2 FNYEAQ. Germline trimming cut 1 base from V and 2 bases from J; bases unmatched to any gene: 10. CDR3 residues: CASSLEAGGSLYTDTQYF. The CDR3 bases are TGTGCCAGCAGCTTAGAAGCGGGGGGCTCCCTATACACAGATACGCAGTATTTT.

The V call is TRBV5-6, the J call TRBJ1-1; D remains unclear. Germline V gene data show CDR1 as SGHDT and CDR2 as YYEEEE. This CDR3 has 13 amino acids. Trimming took 0 bases from V and 6 from J, leaving 9 bases between them. This CDR3 is CASSLVMSAEAFF. DNA for the CDR3: TGTGCCAGCAGCTTGGTAATGTCAGCTGAAGCTTTCTTT.

The rearrangement joins TRBV13 to TRBJ2-3; unclear D gene. Trimming cost V 0 bases and J 5 bases, with 9 bases left between them. CDR3 length: 14 residues. Germline V gene sequence: CDR1 PRHDT, CDR2 FYEKMQ (reference sequence). The CDR3 loop is CASSLGGGVDTQYF. DNA of the CDR3: TGTGCCAGCAGCTTAGGAGGCGGTGTAGATACGCAGTATTTT.